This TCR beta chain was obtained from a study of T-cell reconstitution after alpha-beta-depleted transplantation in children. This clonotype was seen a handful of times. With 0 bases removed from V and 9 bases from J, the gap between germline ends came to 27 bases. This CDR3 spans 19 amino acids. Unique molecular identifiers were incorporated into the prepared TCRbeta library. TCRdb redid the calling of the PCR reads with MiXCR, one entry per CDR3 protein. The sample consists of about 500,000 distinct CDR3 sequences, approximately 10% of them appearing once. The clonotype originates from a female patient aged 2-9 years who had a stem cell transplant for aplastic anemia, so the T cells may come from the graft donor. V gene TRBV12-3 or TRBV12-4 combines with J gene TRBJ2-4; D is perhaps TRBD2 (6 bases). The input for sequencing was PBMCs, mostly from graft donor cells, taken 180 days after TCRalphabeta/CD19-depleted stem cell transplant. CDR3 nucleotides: TGTGCCAGCAGTTTAGCGCGTTTAGCGGAGAGACCGAATCACGGCATTCAGTACTTC. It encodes CASSLARLAERPNHGIQYF.